These T cell receptor beta chains were read from a single sample in a study of T cells after yellow fever vaccination. TCRdb used MiXCR to reprocess the 5' RACE reads, holding one entry per CDR3 protein. The table records about 260,000 distinct CDR3 sequences, around 5.3% of them present only once. The sample was CD4+ T cells sorted from PBMCs, taken on the day of the yellow fever booster vaccination. Every receptor here comes from a young man who received the YFV17D yellow fever vaccine. Each CDR3 is given with its conserved first and last residue. A D gene is named only where the DNA matches it firmly. The size field is filled for only some rows; it gives once, few, many or a size class.

clone_size: many; d_call: .; j_call: TRBJ2-4; v_call: TRBV28; cdr3_nt: TGTGCCAGCATCCAAGGGGGGGTAGCCAAAAACATTCAGTACTTC; cdr3_aa: CASIQGGVAKNIQYF
clone_size: .; d_call: TRBD1; j_call: TRBJ1-5; v_call: TRBV4-2; cdr3_nt: TGTGCCAGCAGCCTCTATGAGGGGGCGCGGGGCAATCAGCCCCAGCATTTT; cdr3_aa: CASSLYEGARGNQPQHF
clone_size: few; d_call: .; j_call: TRBJ2-6; v_call: TRBV5-1; cdr3_nt: TGCGCCAGCAGCTTGGAGGTTAGCGGCAGTGGGGCCAACGTCCTGACTTTC; cdr3_aa: CASSLEVSGSGANVLTF
clone_size: .; d_call: .; j_call: TRBJ1-1; v_call: TRBV6-2/TRBV6-3; cdr3_nt: TGTGCCAGCAGTTACTGGGGGGGCACTGAAGCTTTCTTT; cdr3_aa: CASSYWGGTEAFF
clone_size: few; d_call: .; j_call: TRBJ2-7; v_call: TRBV7-9; cdr3_nt: TGTGCCAGCAGCTTAGGGGGCTCAGGGTACGAGCAGTACTTC; cdr3_aa: CASSLGGSGYEQYF
clone_size: few; d_call: .; j_call: TRBJ1-4; v_call: TRBV5-1; cdr3_nt: TGCGCCAGCAGCTTAAGAGCCCCGGGGGAAAAACTGTTTTTT; cdr3_aa: CASSLRAPGEKLFF
clone_size: .; d_call: TRBD1; j_call: TRBJ1-5; v_call: TRBV24-1; cdr3_nt: TGTGCCACCAGTGATACAGGGGGCTCGGGTCAGCCCCAGCATTTT; cdr3_aa: CATSDTGGSGQPQHF
clone_size: few; d_call: .; j_call: TRBJ1-2; v_call: TRBV6-1; cdr3_nt: TGTGCCAGCAGTGTTGGACTACCCCCATCTGGCTACACCTTC; cdr3_aa: CASSVGLPPSGYTF
clone_size: .; d_call: .; j_call: TRBJ2-6; v_call: TRBV25-1; cdr3_nt: TGTGCCAGCAGTGTAACGGGGGCCAACGTCCTGACTTTC; cdr3_aa: CASSVTGANVLTF
clone_size: few; d_call: .; j_call: TRBJ1-1; v_call: TRBV10-3; cdr3_nt: TGTGCCATCAGTGAGAAAGACAGGCATGAAGCTTTCTTT; cdr3_aa: CAISEKDRHEAFF
clone_size: .; d_call: .; j_call: TRBJ1-2; v_call: TRBV28; cdr3_nt: TGTGCCAGCTCGGCTACTCCTACGGGACCAGGCGGCTATGGCTACACCTTC; cdr3_aa: CASSATPTGPGGYGYTF
clone_size: .; d_call: .; j_call: TRBJ2-2; v_call: TRBV7-3; cdr3_nt: TGTGCCAGCAGCTTAAGACCCTTAGCCGGGACTTCAAACACCGGGGAGCTGTTTTTT; cdr3_aa: CASSLRPLAGTSNTGELFF
clone_size: .; d_call: .; j_call: TRBJ1-1; v_call: TRBV20-1; cdr3_nt: TGCAGTGCTCCCACAGAGAACACTGAAGCTTTCTTT; cdr3_aa: CSAPTENTEAFF
clone_size: .; d_call: TRBD1; j_call: TRBJ2-3; v_call: TRBV20-1; cdr3_nt: TGCAGTGCTGGGACAGGGGGCAGCACAGATACGCAGTATTTT; cdr3_aa: CSAGTGGSTDTQYF
clone_size: many; d_call: TRBD1; j_call: TRBJ1-4; v_call: TRBV4-1; cdr3_nt: TGCGCCAGCAGCTCTTCTCCCGCCCGGACAGGGAATGAAAAACTGTTTTTT; cdr3_aa: CASSSSPARTGNEKLFF
clone_size: .; d_call: .; j_call: TRBJ2-4; v_call: TRBV5-6; cdr3_nt: TGTGCCAGCAGCTTGCTAAGGGGTGCAGGTTTTGGTGCCAAAAACATTCAGTACTTC; cdr3_aa: CASSLLRGAGFGAKNIQYF
clone_size: .; d_call: .; j_call: TRBJ1-5; v_call: TRBV10-3; cdr3_nt: TGTGCCATCAGTGAGTCAGGGGCAGATAGCAATCAGCCCCAGCATTTT; cdr3_aa: CAISESGADSNQPQHF
clone_size: few; d_call: TRBD2; j_call: TRBJ2-4; v_call: TRBV27; cdr3_nt: TGTGCCAGCAGTACTGGGTCGCGGGGGGGCATTCAGTACTTC; cdr3_aa: CASSTGSRGGIQYF
clone_size: many; d_call: .; j_call: TRBJ2-2; v_call: TRBV12-3/TRBV12-4; cdr3_nt: TGTGCCAGCAGTTTAGCCGGACAAAACACCGGGGAGCTGTTTTTT; cdr3_aa: CASSLAGQNTGELFF
clone_size: many; d_call: .; j_call: TRBJ2-4; v_call: TRBV18; cdr3_nt: TGTGCCAGCTCACCGCCAGAAGCCAAAAACATTCAGTACTTC; cdr3_aa: CASSPPEAKNIQYF
clone_size: .; d_call: .; j_call: TRBJ1-2; v_call: TRBV27; cdr3_nt: TGTGCCAGCAGGGCCCACGGCCTCTATGGCTACACCTTC; cdr3_aa: CASRAHGLYGYTF
clone_size: .; d_call: .; j_call: TRBJ2-3; v_call: TRBV6-5; cdr3_nt: TGTGCCAGCAGTTACTCGATGGGGGGCGCAATTTTAGCGGCGCAGTATTTT; cdr3_aa: CASSYSMGGAILAAQYF
clone_size: few; d_call: .; j_call: TRBJ1-6; v_call: TRBV4-3; cdr3_nt: TGCGCCAGCAGCCAAGAAAGGGTAAATTCACCCCTCCACTTT; cdr3_aa: CASSQERVNSPLHF
clone_size: .; d_call: TRBD2; j_call: TRBJ2-3; v_call: TRBV20-1; cdr3_nt: TGCAGTGCTAGTGGACTAGCGGGCACAGATACGCAGTATTTT; cdr3_aa: CSASGLAGTDTQYF
clone_size: many; d_call: .; j_call: TRBJ2-1; v_call: TRBV2; cdr3_nt: TGTGCCAGCAGCCGAGGGGGGATGGGCTTC; cdr3_aa: CASSRGGMGF
clone_size: few; d_call: TRBD1; j_call: TRBJ2-3; v_call: TRBV7-7; cdr3_nt: TGTGCTAGCAGCCCGACAGGGCATGGCACAGATACGCAGTATTTT; cdr3_aa: CASSPTGHGTDTQYF
clone_size: many; d_call: .; j_call: TRBJ2-5; v_call: TRBV5-4; cdr3_nt: TGTGCCAGCAGCCGTTCTGGGGGCGGTGAGACCCAGTACTTC; cdr3_aa: CASSRSGGGETQYF
clone_size: medium-sized; d_call: .; j_call: TRBJ1-6; v_call: TRBV7-2; cdr3_nt: TGTGCCAGCAGCGTAGGAGGGGGAATCCCCCCCCTCCACTTT; cdr3_aa: CASSVGGGIPPLHF
clone_size: many; d_call: .; j_call: TRBJ2-5; v_call: TRBV5-1; cdr3_nt: TGCGCCAGCAGCTTGGGTCAAAACCAAGAGACCCAGTACTTC; cdr3_aa: CASSLGQNQETQYF
clone_size: few; d_call: .; j_call: TRBJ2-7; v_call: TRBV14; cdr3_nt: TGTGCCAGCAGCCAAAGTTCAGGGGTGCAGTACTTC; cdr3_aa: CASSQSSGVQYF
clone_size: many; d_call: .; j_call: TRBJ2-2; v_call: TRBV6-5; cdr3_nt: TGTGCCAGCAGCCCCACCCGGAACACCGGGGAGCTGTTTTTT; cdr3_aa: CASSPTRNTGELFF
clone_size: .; d_call: TRBD2; j_call: TRBJ2-5; v_call: TRBV7-7; cdr3_nt: TGTGCCAGCAGCTTAGATCTGGCGGGGGGGGGCGAGACCCAGTACTTC; cdr3_aa: CASSLDLAGGGETQYF
clone_size: few; d_call: .; j_call: TRBJ2-5; v_call: TRBV9; cdr3_nt: TGTGCCAGCAGCGGAAGGGACTTCCCCGGGGGAGAGACCCAGTACTTC; cdr3_aa: CASSGRDFPGGETQYF
clone_size: few; d_call: .; j_call: TRBJ2-3; v_call: TRBV19; cdr3_nt: TGTGCCAGTAGTATCTCAGATACGCAGTATTTT; cdr3_aa: CASSISDTQYF
clone_size: few; d_call: .; j_call: TRBJ1-4; v_call: TRBV12-3/TRBV12-4; cdr3_nt: TGTGCCAGCAGTTTTACGGGGAGAAAACTGTTTTTT; cdr3_aa: CASSFTGRKLFF
clone_size: many; d_call: TRBD1; j_call: TRBJ1-2; v_call: TRBV27; cdr3_nt: TGTGCCAGCAGCGAGGACAGGCTCTATGGCTACACCTTC; cdr3_aa: CASSEDRLYGYTF
clone_size: .; d_call: .; j_call: TRBJ1-2; v_call: TRBV5-1; cdr3_nt: TGCGCCAGCAGCCCCGGCGGGGGGGCGCAGGGTGGCTACACCTTC; cdr3_aa: CASSPGGGAQGGYTF